The 5 T cell receptor beta chains presented below share a single source sample, sequenced in a study of T-cell memory formation after mild COVID-19. TCRdb re-analysed the 5' RACE reads in MiXCR, keeping a single row per CDR3 protein. The repertoire holds some 450,000 distinct CDR3 sequences, 15% to 20% seen once, with more than 8% in the top ten. Sequencing was done on a sample of PBMCs or a T cell subset sorted from them (not recorded which). The receptor set was obtained from an adult woman who had mild COVID-19 (a few samples of this study predate the infection). Cell type and time point are not known.

The chain has TRBV7-9 and TRBJ2-7; tentatively, D is TRBD2 (7 bases). V was pared by 2 bases and J by 3 bases, with 11 bases between. Germline V gene lookup returns CDR1 SEHNR and CDR2 FQNEAQ (reference sequence). This CDR3 region has 14 residues. This chain's CDR3 is CASSLSGDYYEQYF. The DNA of the CDR3 is TGTGCCAGCAGCTTATCAGGGGACTACTACGAGCAGTACTTC.

The chain employs TRBV2 and TRBJ1-2, with D hard to call. V lost 5 bases to trimming and J lost 12 bases, with 10 bases between them. This CDR3 region has 10 residues. Germline loops: CDR1 SNHLY, CDR2 FYNNEI. In DNA, the CDR3 is TGTGCCAGCAGTCTGAGGACCAACACCTTC. Translation: CASSLRTNTF. The variable domain in full, with the rest retrieved from reference TRBV2 and TRBJ1-2, is EPEVTQTPSHQVTQMGQEVILRCVPISNHLYFYWYRQILGQKVEFLVSFYNNEISEKSEIFDDQFSVERPDGSNFTLKIRSTKLEDSAMYFCASSLRTNTFGSGTRLTVV.

This clonotype was recorded a few times. The J gene is TRBJ1-5, the V gene TRBV5-6, with TRBD1 identical over 7 bases. The length of the CDR3 is 14 residues. V dropped 4 bases and J dropped 7; count of bases not matched to a gene: 8. Germline-derived CDR1 and CDR2 are SGHDT and YYEEEE. CDR3 bases: TGTGCCAGCAGCAGGGGGACAGCGAGCCAGCCCCAGCATTTT. It specifies CASSRGTASQPQHF.

This chain links TRBV12-3 or TRBV12-4 with TRBJ2-7, with TRBD1 matching over 7 bases. After removal of 4 bases from V and 0 bases from J, the junction contained 6 bases not matched to a gene. This CDR3 is built from 15 residues. The CDR3 sequence is CASSYRGPSSYEQYF. CDR3 sequence (DNA): TGTGCCAGCAGTTACAGGGGTCCTAGCTCCTACGAGCAGTACTTC.

This clonotype was recorded a few times. The chain employs TRBV5-1 and TRBJ2-2; 8 positions agree with TRBD1. This CDR3 has 15 amino acids. Germline V CDR1 and CDR2: SGHRS, YFSETQ. V lost 6 bases and J lost 5; bases outside the gene matches: 9. For the CDR3, the DNA is TGCGCCAGCAACCTCCGACAGGGGAAGACCGGGGAGCTGTTTTTT. Encoded protein: CASNLRQGKTGELFF. Together with reference TRBV5-1 and TRBJ2-2, the CDR3 gives the full variable domain: KAGVTQTPRYLIKTRGQQVTLSCSPISGHRSVSWYQQTPGQGLQFLFEYFSETQRNKGNFPGRFSGRQFSNSRSEMNVSTLELGDSALYLCASNLRQGKTGELFFGEGSRLTVL.